A single sample is the source of the 11 T cell receptor beta chains below, sequenced in a study of Graves' ophthalmopathy and Graves' hyperthyroidism. RNA served as the template for amplifying TCR beta CDR3 regions. HTBI-primed first-round RT-PCR preceded second-round multiplex PCR. One entry per CDR3 protein results from TCRdb running MiXCR on the multiplex PCR reads. The repertoire consists of 450,000 to 600,000 distinct CDR3 sequences, with under 45% occurring once and the leading ten covering about 4.6%. The sample comprised peripheral blood or thyroid tissue (not recorded which). The receptors originated from an adult man with Graves' hyperthyroidism.

J is TRBJ1-2 and V is TRBV5-1; 8 bases match TRBD1. Germline CDR1 SGHRS, CDR2 YFSETQ. CDR3 length: 15 residues. V shed 4 bases and J 9 bases; nucleotides not matched to a gene: 14. CDR3 residues: CASSIKPSGQERYTF. The CDR3 bases are TGCGCCAGCAGCATTAAACCCTCGGGACAGGAGCGCTACACCTTC.

This clonotype was recorded many times. The V and J genes are TRBV6-6 and TRBJ2-7; perhaps TRBD1 as D (5 bases). The V end was cut by 6 bases, the J end by 0 bases, with 15 bases between. This CDR3 has 15 residues. Germline V gives CDR1 MNHNY, CDR2 SVGAGI (reference sequence). CDR3: CASSQNRDSSYEQYF. The CDR3 coding sequence is TGTGCCAGCAGCCAGAATCGCGACAGCTCCTACGAGCAGTACTTC.

The gene calls are TRBV28 and TRBJ1-1; D is unclear. Trimming removed 2 bases from V and 6 bases from J, with 13 bases in between. Germline lookup yields CDR1 MDHEN and CDR2 SYDVKM. This CDR3 is 14 amino acids long. In nucleotides, the CDR3 is TGTGCCAGCAGTTTACAGTCGAAGGTCGCTGAAGCTTTCTTT. This sequence encodes CASSLQSKVAEAFF.

This clonotype was counted many times. DNA for the CDR3: TGTGCCAGTAGTATTAGGGTGTGGGACAATCAGCCCCAGCATTTT. Its protein product is CASSIRVWDNQPQHF. The chain couples TRBV19 to TRBJ1-5; D uncertain. Germline V gene data show CDR1 as LNHDA and CDR2 as SQIVND (reference sequence). This CDR3 is 15 amino acids long. V gave up 3 bases and J gave up 3 bases, with 12 bases separating them. Full variable domain (remainder filled in from reference TRBV19 and TRBJ1-5): DGGITQSPKYLFRKEGQNVTLSCEQNLNHDAMYWYRQDPGQGLRLIYYSQIVNDFQKGDIAEGYSVSREKKESFPLTVTSAQKNPTAFYLCASSIRVWDNQPQHFGDGTRLSIL.

This clonotype was observed many times. The chain has TRBV10-2 and TRBJ1-6, with 9 bases fitting TRBD1. The V gene end was trimmed by 10 bases and the J gene end by 7 bases; junction bases not matched to a gene: 8. The CDR3 has 14 residues. Germline assignment: CDR1 WSHSY and CDR2 SAAADI. The CDR3 loop reads CATKTGGANSPLHF. As DNA, the CDR3 is TGCGCCACTAAGACAGGGGGGGCCAATTCACCCCTCCACTTT.

The chain combines TRBV2 with TRBJ2-7; D is perhaps TRBD1 (6 bases). The CDR3 has 14 residues. Deletions cut 9 bases from V and 0 bases from J, with 15 bases between. The germline V gene encodes CDR1 SNHLY and CDR2 FYNNEI. The CDR3 loop is CARERTANSYEQYF. The CDR3 region has the DNA TGTGCCAGAGAGAGGACAGCAAACTCCTACGAGCAGTACTTC.

This clonotype was observed a few times. This chain joins TRBV12-3 or TRBV12-4 and TRBJ1-1; 9 nucleotides agree with TRBD1. The CDR3 covers 14 residues. The ends lost 8 bases at V and 0 bases at J; junction bases unmatched: 4. CDR3 coding DNA: TGTGCCAGCGGCGGGACAGGGATGAACACTGAAGCTTTCTTT. It specifies CASGGTGMNTEAFF.

V gene TRBV7-9 combines with J gene TRBJ1-2; 9 nucleotides match TRBD1. Germline lookup yields CDR1 SEHNR and CDR2 FQNEAQ (reference sequence). Germline trimming cut 5 bases from V and 4 bases from J; bases unmatched to any gene: 11. This CDR3 comprises 16 residues. The CDR3 protein is CASSQGTQGARYGYTF. CDR3 nucleotides: TGTGCCAGCAGCCAGGGGACACAGGGGGCGCGCTATGGCTACACCTTC.

This chain joins TRBV7-8 and TRBJ2-7, with 8 bases aligning to TRBD1. The V and J ends lost 5 bases and 7 bases, in that order; junction bases with no gene match: 19. The CDR3 sequence is 17 residues long. The germline V gene has CDR1 SGHVS and CDR2 FQNEAQ. Here the CDR3 reads CASSPIPGQGPGNEQYF. CDR3 nucleotides: TGTGCCAGCAGCCCCATCCCCGGACAGGGACCGGGTAATGAGCAGTACTTC.

This clonotype was recorded at least ten times. This sequence joins TRBV9 and TRBJ1-2; 12 bases map to TRBD1. The CDR3 is 14 amino acids. V was pared by 5 bases and J by 3 bases, with 2 bases of the junction left unmatched. The germline gives CDR1 SGDLS, CDR2 YYNGEE. DNA for the CDR3: TGTGCCAGCAGGGGGACAGGGGGCTACTATGGCTACACCTTC. Its translation is CASRGTGGYYGYTF.

This clonotype was counted a few times. This chain links TRBV3-1 with TRBJ1-5; D may be TRBD1 (6 bases). Trimming left V 4 bases short and J 7 bases short, with 17 bases between. Germline CDR1 reads LGHDT; CDR2 reads YNNKEL (reference sequence). The CDR3 runs to 15 residues. For the CDR3, the DNA is TGTGCCAGCAGCCCCAACATGGGGACATCGCAGCCCCAGCATTTT. This translates into CASSPNMGTSQPQHF.